Detailed here is one TCR beta chain. What it recognizes is unknown. These data originate in a study of cytomegalovirus exposure and HLA in healthy donors. Across the whole study: Approximately 180 million T cells yielded roughly 120 million unique TCR beta sequences, as an earlier analysis found.

PCR involved 60 Vbeta and 13 Jbeta primers. TCRdb's copy holds only in-frame clones and misses some; the assay was immunoSEQ multiplex PCR. The sample includes 20,000 to 30,000 clones, nearly 80% of them seen just once. The CDR3 sequence is 14 residues long. The germline gives CDR1 MNHEY, CDR2 SVGAGI. Trimming cost V 8 bases and J 4 bases, with 18 bases left between them. Findings of the study overall: Researchers reported in a later analysis that a missense DCLRE1C variant was tied to TCR beta V- and J-gene trimming. Most of the CMV-associated TCR beta chains (in a later analysis) appeared to be HLA-restricted.

What was sequenced was PBMCs. V gene TRBV6-5 combines with J gene TRBJ2-7; tentatively, D is TRBD2 (5 bases). The source is a male donor in good health and CMV-seronegative. CDR3 residues: CASAVSQDLYEQYF. CDR3 coding DNA: TGTGCCAGCGCGGTCTCTCAGGACTTATACGAGCAGTACTTC.